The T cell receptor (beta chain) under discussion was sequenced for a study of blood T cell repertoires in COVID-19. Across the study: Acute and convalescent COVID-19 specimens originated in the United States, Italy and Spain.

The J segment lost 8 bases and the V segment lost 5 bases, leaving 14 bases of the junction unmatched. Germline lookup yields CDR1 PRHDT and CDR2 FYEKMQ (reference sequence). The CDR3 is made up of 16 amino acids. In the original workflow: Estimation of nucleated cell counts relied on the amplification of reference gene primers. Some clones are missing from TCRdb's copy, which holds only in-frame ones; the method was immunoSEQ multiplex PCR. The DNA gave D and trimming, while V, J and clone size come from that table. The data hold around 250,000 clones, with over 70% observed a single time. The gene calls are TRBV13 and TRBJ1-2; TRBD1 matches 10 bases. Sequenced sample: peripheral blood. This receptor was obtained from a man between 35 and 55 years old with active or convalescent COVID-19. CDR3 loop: CASSPLLGQGVEGYTF. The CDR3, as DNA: TGTGCCAGCAGCCCGCTCCTCGGACAGGGGGTTGAAGGCTACACCTTC. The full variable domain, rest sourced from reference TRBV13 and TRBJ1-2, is AAGVIQSPRHLIKEKRETATLKCYPIPRHDTVYWYQQGPGQDPQFLISFYEKMQSDKGSIPDRFSAQQFSDYHSELNMSSLELGDSALYFCASSPLLGQGVEGYTFGSGTRLTVV.